This entry lists 30 T cell receptor beta chains sequenced from one sample in a study of blood T cell repertoires in COVID-19. Here immunoSEQ multiplex PCR was the method, and the copy in TCRdb shows in-frame clones only, minus some. The table has about 400,000 clones, around 87% seen once. Sequenced: PBMCs or T cells enriched from blood (not recorded which). The receptors stem from a man aged 40-50 years in a cohort exposed to, infected with or recovered from COVID-19 (not recorded which).

This sequence joins TRBV7-2 and TRBJ1-1; TRBD1 might be the D (6 bases). V lost 5 bases, J lost 1 base, and 20 bases lay in between. The germline CDR1 and CDR2 sequences are SGHTA and FQGNSA. CDR3 length: 17 residues. The CDR3 loop is CASSKGGLQGWNTEAFF. CDR3 nucleotides: TGTGCCAGCAGCAAAGGGGGATTACAGGGTTGGAACACTGAAGCTTTCTTT.

The chain links TRBV10-3 to TRBJ2-3; 9 positions agree with TRBD1. The ends lost 0 bases at V and 1 base at J; junction bases unmatched: 17. The CDR3 consists of 21 residues. Germline CDR1 ENHRY, CDR2 SYGVKD. This CDR3 is CAISESEGTGRFGGRTDTQYF. The CDR3 coding sequence is TGTGCCATCAGTGAGTCGGAGGGGACAGGGAGATTCGGGGGTCGCACAGATACGCAGTATTTT.

This chain connects TRBV19 to TRBJ1-4; 8 nucleotides agree with TRBD1. The germline CDR1 and CDR2 sequences are LNHDA and SQIVND (reference sequence). The CDR3 spans 14 residues. With 7 bases clipped from V and 3 bases from J, the junction kept 4 bases outside the gene matches. For the CDR3, the DNA is TGTGCCAGTACGACAGGGGATTCTAATGAAAAACTGTTTTTT. This gives the protein CASTTGDSNEKLFF.

The genes are TRBV6-5 and TRBJ1-2, with a possible D match to TRBD1 (5 bases). Germline-derived CDR1 and CDR2 are MNHEY and SVGAGI. Between the trimmed V and J ends, which lost 5 bases and 6 bases, there was a span of 13 bases. The CDR3 length is 13 residues. The CDR3 is CASSHRGGDGYTF. The DNA of the CDR3 is TGTGCCAGCAGTCACCGGGGGGGTGATGGCTACACCTTC.

This clone was observed once. The chain couples TRBV19 to TRBJ1-1, with 9 positions matching TRBD1. The CDR3 contains 14 residues. V was pared by 8 bases and J by 8 bases, with 12 bases of the junction left unmatched. Germline V gene sequence: CDR1 LNHDA, CDR2 SQIVND (reference sequence). The CDR3 loop is CASYDRGGNFEAFF. DNA of the CDR3: TGTGCCAGTTACGACAGGGGGGGAAATTTCGAAGCTTTCTTT.

J is TRBJ1-4 and V is TRBV2; D gene ambiguous. The length of the CDR3 is 14 residues. CDR1 is SNHLY, CDR2 FYNNEI, per germline. Deletions cut 5 bases from V and 4 bases from J, with 11 bases between. DNA for the CDR3: TGTGCCAGCAGTAACAGACCTTTTAATGAAAAACTGTTTTTT. It codes for CASSNRPFNEKLFF.

The V and J genes are TRBV6-5 and TRBJ2-7, with a weak D call TRBD2 (6 bases). The length of the CDR3 is 15 residues. Germline loops: CDR1 MNHEY, CDR2 SVGAGI. V shed 5 bases and J shed 2 bases, with 16 bases lying between them. The CDR3 protein is CASSLSLADTYEQYF. The CDR3 DNA follows: TGTGCCAGCAGTCTATCACTAGCCGACACCTACGAGCAGTACTTC.

The chain employs TRBV2 and TRBJ2-1; D is unclear. The germline V gene has CDR1 SNHLY and CDR2 FYNNEI. This CDR3 is 15 amino acids long. V lost 1 base and J 0 bases, leaving 7 bases between the germline ends. CDR3 DNA sequence: TGTGCCAGCAGTGAAGTCGTGTCCTCCTACAATGAGCAGTTCTTC. Its protein is CASSEVVSSYNEQFF.

V gene TRBV19 combines with J gene TRBJ1-5; weak D call: TRBD1 (5 bases). There are 14 residues in the CDR3. The ends were cut back, 4 bases at V and 4 bases at J, with 11 bases in the middle. CDR1 and CDR2 (germline): LNHDA, SQIVND (reference sequence). CDR3 in DNA: TGTGCCAGTAGTAGTGACAGCCCTAATCAGCCCCAGCATTTT. As protein: CASSSDSPNQPQHF.

This chain joins TRBV28 and TRBJ2-2; 8 nucleotides agree with TRBD1. This CDR3 has 16 residues. V was pared by 5 bases and J by 1 base, with 6 bases of the junction left unmatched. Germline V gene data show CDR1 as MDHEN and CDR2 as SYDVKM. For the CDR3, the DNA is TGTGCCAGCAGTATACGGACAGGGCAGAACACCGGGGAGCTGTTTTTT. As protein: CASSIRTGQNTGELFF.

The chain employs TRBV7-2 and TRBJ2-7; D unclear. Germline CDR1 SGHTA, CDR2 FQGNSA. This CDR3 has 14 residues. V lost 3 bases and J 3 bases, leaving 12 bases between the germline ends. CDR3 region: CASSLRENYYEQYF. For the CDR3, the DNA is TGTGCCAGCAGCTTGCGCGAGAATTACTACGAGCAGTACTTC.

This clone was detected once. J is TRBJ1-5 and V is TRBV3-1 (or the pseudogene TRBV3-2); tentatively, D is TRBD1 (5 bases). V dropped 5 bases and J dropped 1 base, with 12 bases sitting between them. The V gene's germline CDR1 is LGHDT and CDR2 YNNKEL (reference sequence). The CDR3 has 15 residues. CDR3: CASSNGGVSNQPQHF. DNA of the CDR3: TGTGCCAGCAGCAACGGGGGTGTAAGCAATCAGCCCCAGCATTTT.

The chain employs TRBV15 and TRBJ2-7; 8 bases match TRBD2. Germline V CDR1 and CDR2: LNHNV, YYDKDF (reference sequence). Trimming cost V 1 base and J 4 bases; bases outside gene matches: 6. The CDR3 is made up of 15 amino acids. The CDR3 DNA is TGTGCCACCAGCAGAGCCGGGACTAGTAATTACGAGCAGTACTTC. The encoded protein is CATSRAGTSNYEQYF.

This chain links TRBV13 with TRBJ2-1; 7 positions agree with TRBD2. V lost 5 bases, J lost 2 bases, and 6 bases stayed unmatched. Per germline, CDR1 PRHDT and CDR2 FYEKMQ (reference sequence). The CDR3 has 15 residues. This CDR3 reads CASSIRGVTYNEQFF. The CDR3 DNA reads as TGTGCCAGCAGCATCCGGGGGGTCACCTACAATGAGCAGTTCTTC.

The V call is TRBV6-5, the J call TRBJ1-2; 8 positions agree with TRBD1. Trimming cost V 0 bases and J 3 bases; bases outside gene matches: 3. The germline V gene has CDR1 MNHEY and CDR2 SVGAGI. The CDR3 runs 15 residues. CDR3 nucleotides: TGTGCCAGCAGTTACTCCGGGACAGGTCACTATGGCTACACCTTC. This gives the protein CASSYSGTGHYGYTF.

The chain recombines TRBV7-9 with TRBJ1-2; the D gene is possibly TRBD1 (6 bases). V lost 6 bases, J lost 8 bases, and 13 bases lay in between. The V gene's germline CDR1 is SEHNR and CDR2 FQNEAQ (reference sequence). The CDR3 sequence is 12 residues long. The CDR3 coding sequence is TGTGCCAGCAGTCAAACAGGGAGCGGCTACACCTTC. It codes for CASSQTGSGYTF.

V is TRBV11-2 and J is TRBJ2-7; 8 bases map to TRBD1. The J segment lost 3 bases and the V segment lost 5 bases, leaving 9 bases of the junction unmatched. CDR3 length: 15 residues. CDR1 and CDR2 (germline): SGHAT, FQNNGV. The CDR3 here is CASSSKGQGIYEQYF. The CDR3 DNA is TGTGCCAGCAGCAGTAAAGGACAGGGAATCTACGAGCAGTACTTC.

This chain links TRBV19 with TRBJ1-1; no clear D. The CDR3 is 13 amino acids. Trimming left V 4 bases short and J 3 bases short, with 9 bases between. From germline, CDR1 is LNHDA and CDR2 SQIVND (reference sequence). The CDR3 DNA sequence: TGTGCCAGTAGTAACTTCCGGGACACTGAAGCTTTCTTT. Translated, it gives CASSNFRDTEAFF.

This rearrangement joins TRBV7-9 to TRBJ1-5; D ambiguous. The CDR3 consists of 16 residues. Trimming cost V 2 bases and J 2 bases, with 13 bases left between them. Germline V lookup: CDR1 SEHNR, CDR2 FQNEAQ (reference sequence). CDR3 protein: CASSLFTGLGNQPQHF. For the CDR3, the DNA is TGTGCCAGCAGCTTATTTACGGGATTGGGCAATCAGCCCCAGCATTTT. Complete variable domain (other parts from reference TRBV7-9 and TRBJ1-5): DTGVSQNPRHKITKRGQNVTFRCDPISEHNRLYWYRQTLGQGPEFLTYFQNEAQLEKSRLLSDRFSAERPKGSFSTLEIQRTEQGDSAMYLCASSLFTGLGNQPQHFGDGTRLSIL.

The V and J genes are TRBV27 and TRBJ1-5, with 9 bases identical to TRBD1. J lost 6 bases, V lost 5 bases, and 5 bases had no gene match. Germline V gives CDR1 MNHEY, CDR2 SMNVEV (reference sequence). CDR3 length: 14 amino acids. CDR3 sequence reads: CASSPGTGSQPQHF. The CDR3 nucleotides read TGTGCCAGCAGTCCTGGGACAGGGTCTCAGCCCCAGCATTTT.

CDR3 amino acids: CAISEPRLAGAHNEQFF. For the CDR3, the DNA is TGTGCCATCAGTGAGCCCAGACTAGCGGGAGCCCACAATGAGCAGTTCTTC. The V call is TRBV10-3, the J call TRBJ2-1; TRBD2 agrees at 12 bases. V shed 2 bases, J shed 5 bases, and the junction held 7 bases outside the gene matches. The CDR3 is made up of 17 amino acids. The germline V gene encodes CDR1 ENHRY and CDR2 SYGVKD.

CDR3 nucleotides: TGTGCCAGCAGCCGCGGAGGCGGAGTCTACAATGAGCAGTTCTTC. Translation: CASSRGGGVYNEQFF. J is TRBJ2-1 and V is TRBV7-3; perhaps TRBD2 as D (5 bases). The CDR3 length is 15 residues. Germline lookup yields CDR1 SGHTA and CDR2 FQGTGA. V lost 5 bases and J lost 3, with 14 bases in between.

This sequence joins TRBV6-5 and TRBJ1-3, with D possibly TRBD1 on 5 matching bases. Trimming removed 8 bases at V and 0 bases at J, with 14 bases between. The CDR3 totals 15 residues. Looked up from germline, CDR1 is MNHEY and CDR2 is SVGAGI. CDR3 loop: CASAGRVDSGNTIYF. The DNA of the CDR3 is TGTGCCAGCGCCGGCAGGGTTGACTCTGGAAACACCATATATTTT.

The chain has TRBV9 and TRBJ2-1; TRBD2 aligns across 9 bases. The CDR3 runs to 15 residues. Germline V gives CDR1 SGDLS, CDR2 YYNGEE. V dropped 4 bases and J dropped 4; count of bases not matched to a gene: 6. CDR3 in DNA: TGTGCCAGCAGCCCGCGACTAGCGGATTACAATGAGCAGTTCTTC. Its translation: CASSPRLADYNEQFF.

The chain employs TRBV5-1 and TRBJ1-2, with D perhaps TRBD1 (6 bases). Germline V gives CDR1 SGHRS, CDR2 YFSETQ. This CDR3 spans 13 amino acids. The V end was cut by 0 bases, the J end by 7 bases, with 10 bases between. The CDR3 loop reads CASSLEGEGGYTF. As DNA, the CDR3 is TGCGCCAGCAGCTTGGAGGGGGAAGGTGGCTACACCTTC.

This clone was counted once. The rearrangement links TRBV9 to TRBJ2-3; 8 nucleotides match TRBD2. Germline CDR1 and CDR2: SGDLS and YYNGEE. This CDR3 has 15 amino acids. Trimming took 0 bases from V and 7 from J; bases not matched to a gene: 7. The CDR3 DNA reads as TGTGCCAGCAGCGTAGTAACGGGAGGGGTAAATACGCAGTATTTT. It is translated as CASSVVTGGVNTQYF.

As DNA, the CDR3 is TGCGCCACCTCAGGACAGGGAGGCGGAGAAGCTTTCTTT. Encoded protein: CATSGQGGGEAFF. J is TRBJ1-1 and V is TRBV10-2; 8 positions match TRBD1. The CDR3 has 13 residues. J was trimmed by 8 bases and V by 10 bases; bases with no gene match: 12. CDR1 is WSHSY and CDR2 is SAAADI in the germline V gene.

The rearrangement uses TRBV3-1 (or the pseudogene TRBV3-2) and TRBJ1-1; no clear D gene. This CDR3 comprises 12 residues. Trimming pared 4 bases from V and 7 bases from J, leaving 10 bases between. CDR1 and CDR2 (germline): LGHDT, YNNKEL (reference sequence). CDR3 sequence (DNA): TGTGCCAGCAGCCTTGGGCCGGTTGAAGCTTTCTTT. Translation: CASSLGPVEAFF.

This chain uses TRBV11-2 with TRBJ2-3, with D possibly being TRBD2 (6 bases). Trimming stripped 2 bases from V and 1 base from J, with 10 bases between. Germline assignment: CDR1 SGHAT and CDR2 FQNNGV. The length of the CDR3 is 15 residues. The CDR3 loop is CASSLNSGGTDTQYF. In DNA, the CDR3 is TGTGCCAGCAGCTTAAATAGCGGTGGCACAGATACGCAGTATTTT.

The CDR3 is CASSYSGQYGYTF. CDR3 bases: TGTGCCAGCAGTTACTCGGGACAGTATGGCTACACCTTC. The V gene is TRBV6-5, the J gene TRBJ1-2; 7 bases are shared with TRBD1. The trim removed 0 bases at V and 5 bases at J, leaving 0 bases unmatched. CDR3 size: 13 residues. Germline V gives CDR1 MNHEY, CDR2 SVGAGI.